A single sample is the source of the 14 T cell receptor beta chains below, sequenced in a study of cytomegalovirus exposure and HLA in healthy donors. Data came from immunoSEQ multiplex PCR; TCRdb stores just in-frame clones and leaves some out. The sample records 90,000 to 130,000 clones, under 97% being singletons. Sequencing used PBMCs. The receptors were gathered from a woman aged 18-29 years in good health and CMV-seronegative.

The V gene is TRBV7-2, the J gene TRBJ1-3; maybe TRBD1 (5 bases). The CDR3 covers 15 residues. V was pared by 3 bases and J by 1 base, with 10 bases between. Germline V gene lookup returns CDR1 SGHTA and CDR2 FQGNSA. Here the CDR3 DNA reads TGTGCCAGCAGCTTTAGGGGTAATTCTGGAAACACCATATATTTT. Amino acids: CASSFRGNSGNTIYF.

This rearrangement joins TRBV7-2 to TRBJ2-1; perhaps TRBD1 as D (5 bases). Germline lookup yields CDR1 SGHTA and CDR2 FQGNSA. Trimming removed 5 bases from V and 7 bases from J, with 12 bases in between. This CDR3 contains 13 residues. The CDR3 sequence is CASSLSGLNEQFF. The CDR3 nucleotides are TGTGCCAGCAGCCTATCAGGGTTAAATGAGCAGTTCTTC.

Only one count was recorded for this clone. The chain has TRBV19 and TRBJ1-5; D is unclear. This CDR3 is built from 13 residues. CDR1 and CDR2 from the germline V gene are LNHDA and SQIVND (reference sequence). The V end was cut by 2 bases, the J end by 5 bases, with 7 bases between. The CDR3 bases are TGTGCCAGTAGTATAACTTTATATCAGCCCCAGCATTTT. This sequence encodes CASSITLYQPQHF.

V usage is TRBV29-1 and J usage is TRBJ2-7, with a weak D call TRBD1 (6 bases). CDR3 length: 13 amino acids. Trimming stripped 4 bases from V and 3 bases from J, with 13 bases between. CDR1 SQVTM and CDR2 ANQGSEA come from the germline V gene. The CDR3 nucleotides are TGCAGCGTTGTTACAGGGCCCCTCTACGAGCAGTACTTC. Its protein is CSVVTGPLYEQYF.

In this sample, this clone turned up once. The V gene is TRBV7-3, the J gene TRBJ2-1; possible D gene TRBD1, 5 bases. The V end lost 5 bases, the J end lost 2 bases, and 13 bases lay between the germline ends. The CDR3 extends over 15 amino acids. Germline V gene data show CDR1 as SGHTA and CDR2 as FQGTGA. CDR3 DNA sequence: TGTGCCAGCAGCCCCCAGGGAAACGCCTACAATGAGCAGTTCTTC. It encodes CASSPQGNAYNEQFF.

The chain couples TRBV29-1 to TRBJ1-1; D is undetermined. CDR1 and CDR2 (germline): SQVTM, ANQGSEA. This CDR3 region has 10 residues. The CDR3 is CSAGNTEAFF. CDR3 bases: TGCAGTGCAGGAAACACTGAAGCTTTCTTT.

The J gene is TRBJ1-1, the V gene TRBV18; tentative D call: TRBD1 (6 bases). This CDR3 contains 14 residues. V shed 3 bases and J shed 7 bases, with 15 bases lying between them. CDR1 KGHSH and CDR2 LQKENI come from the germline V gene. The CDR3 sequence is CASSPNYRDGEAFF. The DNA for the CDR3 is TGTGCCAGCTCACCGAACTACAGGGATGGTGAAGCTTTCTTT. The full variable domain, its missing parts supplied by reference TRBV18 and TRBJ1-1, is NAGVMQNPRHLVRRRGQEARLRCSPMKGHSHVYWYRQLPEEGLKFMVYLQKENIIDESGMPKERFSAEFPKEGPSILRIQQVVRGDSAAYFCASSPNYRDGEAFFGQGTRLTVV.

CDR3 DNA: TGTGCCAGCAACAGGGGGTTTTATACCTTC. It encodes CASNRGFYTF. The chain carries TRBV2 and TRBJ1-2; 8 bases agree with TRBD1. Germline CDR1 reads SNHLY; CDR2 reads FYNNEI. The CDR3 contains 10 residues. With V trimmed by 7 bases and J by 14 bases, 6 bases remained unmatched. The full variable domain, in which reference TRBV2 and TRBJ1-2 provide the parts outside the CDR3, is EPEVTQTPSHQVTQMGQEVILRCVPISNHLYFYWYRQILGQKVEFLVSFYNNEISEKSEIFDDQFSVERPDGSNFTLKIRSTKLEDSAMYFCASNRGFYTFGSGTRLTVV.

The J gene is TRBJ1-6, the V gene TRBV5-6; 7 nucleotides align to TRBD1. Looked up from germline, CDR1 is SGHDT and CDR2 is YYEEEE. J lost 8 bases, V lost 2 bases, and 7 bases had no gene match. The CDR3 is 15 amino acids. The CDR3 reads CASSLLTGAHSPLHF. The CDR3 coding sequence is TGTGCCAGCAGCTTATTAACAGGGGCGCATTCACCCCTCCACTTT.

The rearrangement joins TRBV5-5 to TRBJ2-3, with 8 bases matching TRBD1. This CDR3 spans 16 amino acids. Germline V gene lookup returns CDR1 SGHKS and CDR2 YYEKEE (reference sequence). J lost 2 bases, V lost 2 bases, and 7 bases had no gene match. In DNA, the CDR3 is TGTGCCAGCAGCTTAACAGGGGGTACACACACAGATACGCAGTATTTT. Protein product: CASSLTGGTHTDTQYF.

About this clone itself: At the DNA level, this CDR3 is encoded by other sequences in the same sample as well. The rearrangement links TRBV7-9 to TRBJ2-3; possible D gene TRBD2, 5 bases. The germline V and J ends were trimmed by 5 bases and 0 bases, with 12 bases remaining between them. Germline CDR1 reads SEHNR; CDR2 reads FQNEAQ (reference sequence). The CDR3 sequence is 15 residues long. CDR3 sequence: CASSPPGVSTDTQYF. As DNA, the CDR3 is TGTGCCAGCAGCCCCCCCGGGGTTAGCACAGATACGCAGTATTTT. Drawing the rest from reference TRBV7-9 and TRBJ2-3, the complete variable domain is DTGVSQNPRHKITKRGQNVTFRCDPISEHNRLYWYRQTLGQGPEFLTYFQNEAQLEKSRLLSDRFSAERPKGSFSTLEIQRTEQGDSAMYLCASSPPGVSTDTQYFGPGTRLTVL.

The chain carries TRBV29-1 and TRBJ2-7; 7 bases agree with TRBD1. Trimming took 5 bases from V and 3 from J; bases not matched to a gene: 7. Germline V gene lookup returns CDR1 SQVTM and CDR2 ANQGSEA. The CDR3 extends over 13 amino acids. The CDR3 sequence: CSVSYRDSYEQYF. Written as DNA, the CDR3 is TGCAGCGTTTCATACCGGGACAGCTACGAGCAGTACTTC.

This chain uses TRBV5-1 with TRBJ2-1; 7 positions agree with TRBD2. The J segment lost 4 bases and the V segment lost 4 bases, leaving 14 bases of the junction unmatched. The CDR3 is 17 amino acids. Germline CDR1 and CDR2: SGHRS and YFSETQ. CDR3 bases: TGCGCCAGCAGCCCCCCCGTTGCGGGGGAGGGGTACAATGAGCAGTTCTTC. Translating it yields CASSPPVAGEGYNEQFF.

The chain combines TRBV6-5 with TRBJ2-3; weak D call: TRBD2 (7 bases). With 10 bases removed from V and 8 bases from J, the gap between germline ends came to 22 bases. The CDR3 consists of 14 residues. Germline assignment: CDR1 MNHEY and CDR2 SVGAGI. CDR3 in amino acids: CATMFPGGPGTQYF. Written as DNA, the CDR3 is TGTGCCACTATGTTCCCGGGGGGCCCGGGTACGCAGTATTTT.